This T cell receptor beta chain was documented in a study of T cell repertoires in cytomegalovirus infection. Turning to the study itself: CMV epitopes that were recently identified and HLA-C-restricted were used alongside well-studied HLA-B-restricted ones. Carrying CMV and the relevant HLA type showed in public TCR beta signatures.

TCRdb reanalysed the reads using MiXCR and keeps one entry per CDR3 protein. The table has about 920,000 distinct CDR3 sequences, approximately 30% seen once. Overall study findings and caveats: HLA-C-restricted, CMV-specific TCR beta clonotypes were dominant ex vivo.

This clonotype has ten or more counts. Its antigen is still unknown. CDR1 is LGHNT and CDR2 is FRNRAP in the germline V gene. Deletions cut 5 bases from V and 10 bases from J, with 32 bases between. The CDR3 is 18 residues long. The sample was cultured CD8+ T cells from PBMCs, taken from culture after CMV antigen stimulation. This receptor was obtained from a human donor in good health (CMV status not recorded). Some clones in this sample may be carry-over from other donors' samples. This chain connects TRBV12-5 to TRBJ1-2, with a tentative D call TRBD1 (5 bases). This CDR3 reads CASGPTKTGPTNSPHYTF. The DNA for the CDR3 is TGTGCTAGTGGTCCCACTAAGACGGGACCGACGAACTCCCCCCACTACACCTTC.